Listed below are T cell receptor beta chains from one sample, sequenced in a study of blood T cells in healthy people across ages. One entry per CDR3 protein, called by TCRdb with MiXCR from the 5' RACE reads. The sample has about a million distinct CDR3 sequences, 51% seen once. What was sequenced was blood. The receptors were sampled from a woman aged 60-75 years in good health. Both conserved end residues are part of each CDR3. Each record gives: D gene, J gene, clone size, V gene, CDR3 protein, CDR3 DNA. The D gene is left open where the match is weak. Not every row has a clone size; where given, it reads once, few, many or a size class.

>TRBD1|TRBJ2-1|.|TRBV20-1
CSANPGGAYNEQFF
TGCAGTGCGAATCCAGGGGGCGCCTACAATGAGCAGTTCTTC
>.|TRBJ2-1|.|TRBV6-2/TRBV6-3
CASSYSASPGMVNEQFF
TGTGCCAGCAGTTACTCAGCCTCCCCTGGAATGGTGAATGAGCAGTTCTTC
>TRBD2|TRBJ2-5|few|TRBV5-1
CASSLAGTREETQYF
TGCGCCAGCAGCTTGGCCGGGACTAGGGAGGAGACCCAGTACTTC
>TRBD2|TRBJ2-1|.|TRBV7-2
CASSLAKAGGNEQFF
TGTGCCAGCAGCTTAGCCAAGGCGGGAGGGAATGAGCAGTTCTTC
>.|TRBJ1-5|many|TRBV7-6
CASSLEAGNQPQHF
TGTGCCAGCAGCTTAGAGGCAGGGAATCAGCCCCAGCATTTT
>.|TRBJ2-1|few|TRBV7-9
CASSLTGDSYNEQFF
TGTGCCAGCAGCTTAACGGGGGACTCCTACAATGAGCAGTTCTTC
>TRBD2|TRBJ2-1|.|TRBV20-1
CSARDRGAYNEQFF
TGCAGTGCTAGAGATCGGGGGGCCTACAATGAGCAGTTCTTC
>.|TRBJ2-3|few|TRBV4-2
CASSQVFRRDGADTQYF
TGTGCCAGCAGCCAAGTTTTCCGGCGGGATGGCGCAGATACGCAGTATTTT
>.|TRBJ2-7|.|TRBV7-6
CASGGFGHEQYF
TGTGCCAGCGGGGGGTTTGGACACGAGCAGTACTTC
>.|TRBJ1-5|few|TRBV7-2
CASSLKQGGGYQPQHF
TGTGCCAGCAGCTTAAAACAGGGTGGGGGGTATCAGCCCCAGCATTTT